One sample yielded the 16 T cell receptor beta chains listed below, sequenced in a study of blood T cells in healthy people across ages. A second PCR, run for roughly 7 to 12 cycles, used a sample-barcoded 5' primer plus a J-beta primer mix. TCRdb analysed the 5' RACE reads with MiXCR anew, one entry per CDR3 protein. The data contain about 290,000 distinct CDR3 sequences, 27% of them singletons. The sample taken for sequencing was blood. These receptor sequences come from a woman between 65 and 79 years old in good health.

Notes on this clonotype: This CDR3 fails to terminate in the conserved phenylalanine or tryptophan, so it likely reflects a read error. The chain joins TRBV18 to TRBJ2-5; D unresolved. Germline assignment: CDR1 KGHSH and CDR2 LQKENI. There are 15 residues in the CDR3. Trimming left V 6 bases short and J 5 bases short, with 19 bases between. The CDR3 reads CASSLYFVRGETQYS. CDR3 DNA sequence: TGTGCCAGCTCCCTATATTTCGTCCGTGGGGAGACCCAGTACTCC.

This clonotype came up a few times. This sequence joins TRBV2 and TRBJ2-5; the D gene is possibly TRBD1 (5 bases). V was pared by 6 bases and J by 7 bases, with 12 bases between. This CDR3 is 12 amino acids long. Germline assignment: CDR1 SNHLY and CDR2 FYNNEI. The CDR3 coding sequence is TGTGCCAGCAGGGACACTGGGGTGACCCAGTACTTC. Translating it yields CASRDTGVTQYF.

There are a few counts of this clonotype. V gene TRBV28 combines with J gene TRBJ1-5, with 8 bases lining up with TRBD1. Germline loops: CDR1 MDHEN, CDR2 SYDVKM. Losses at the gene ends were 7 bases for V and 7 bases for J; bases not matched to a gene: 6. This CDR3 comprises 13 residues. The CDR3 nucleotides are TGTGCCAGCACAAAAGACAGGGGACAGCCCCAGCATTTT. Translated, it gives CASTKDRGQPQHF.

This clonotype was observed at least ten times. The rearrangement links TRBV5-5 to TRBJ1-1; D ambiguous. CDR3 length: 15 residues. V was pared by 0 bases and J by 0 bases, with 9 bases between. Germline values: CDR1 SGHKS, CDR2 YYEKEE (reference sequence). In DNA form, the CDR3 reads TGTGCCAGCAGCTTGGAGAGAGCCTTGAACACTGAAGCTTTCTTT. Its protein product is CASSLERALNTEAFF.

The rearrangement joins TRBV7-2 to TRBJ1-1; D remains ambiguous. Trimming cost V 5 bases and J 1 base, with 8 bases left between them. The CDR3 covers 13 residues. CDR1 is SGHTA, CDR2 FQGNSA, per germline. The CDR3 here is CASSVTSNTEAFF. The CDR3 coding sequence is TGTGCCAGCAGCGTAACGTCGAACACTGAAGCTTTCTTT.

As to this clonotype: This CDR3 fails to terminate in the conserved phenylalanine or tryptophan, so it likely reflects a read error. DNA for the CDR3: TGTGCCAGCAGTGAAGGGGGACAGGAGGCCTACGAGCAGTACTCC. Translation gives CASSEGGQEAYEQYS. This chain links TRBV28 with TRBJ2-7; TRBD1 matches at 8 bases. This CDR3 is 15 amino acids long. V lost 5 bases, J lost 2 bases, and 8 bases stayed unmatched. Per the germline V gene, CDR1 is MDHEN and CDR2 is SYDVKM.

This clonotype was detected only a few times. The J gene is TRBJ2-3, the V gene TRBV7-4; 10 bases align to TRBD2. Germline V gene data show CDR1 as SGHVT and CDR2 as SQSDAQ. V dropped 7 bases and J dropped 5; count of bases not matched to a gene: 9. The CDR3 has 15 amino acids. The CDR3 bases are TGTGCCAGCAACAATCCGGCTAGCGGGAGAGATACGCAGTATTTT. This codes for CASNNPASGRDTQYF.

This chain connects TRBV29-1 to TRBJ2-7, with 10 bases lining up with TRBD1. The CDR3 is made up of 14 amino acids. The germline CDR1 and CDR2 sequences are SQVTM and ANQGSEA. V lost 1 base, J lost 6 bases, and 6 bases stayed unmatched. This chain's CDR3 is CSVEGGTGVTEQYF. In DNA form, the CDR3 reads TGCAGCGTTGAAGGGGGGACAGGGGTTACCGAGCAGTACTTC.

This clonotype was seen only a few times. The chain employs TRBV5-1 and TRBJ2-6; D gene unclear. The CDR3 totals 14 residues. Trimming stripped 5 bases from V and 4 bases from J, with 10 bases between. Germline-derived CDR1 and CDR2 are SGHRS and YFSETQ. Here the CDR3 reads CASSLESGANVLTF. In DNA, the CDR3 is TGCGCCAGCAGTCTGGAGTCCGGGGCCAACGTCCTGACTTTC.

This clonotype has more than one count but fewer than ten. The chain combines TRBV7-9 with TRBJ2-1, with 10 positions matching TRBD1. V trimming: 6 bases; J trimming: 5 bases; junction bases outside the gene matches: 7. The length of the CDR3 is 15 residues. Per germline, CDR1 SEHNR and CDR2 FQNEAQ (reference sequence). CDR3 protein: CASRRGQGDNNEQFF. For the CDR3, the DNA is TGTGCCAGCAGACGAGGACAGGGGGATAACAATGAGCAGTTCTTC.

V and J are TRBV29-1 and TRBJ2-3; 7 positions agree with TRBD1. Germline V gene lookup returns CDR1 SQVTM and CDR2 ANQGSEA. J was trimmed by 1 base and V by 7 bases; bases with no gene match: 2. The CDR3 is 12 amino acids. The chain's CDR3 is CSAGQGTDTQYF. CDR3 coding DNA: TGCAGCGCCGGACAGGGCACAGATACGCAGTATTTT.

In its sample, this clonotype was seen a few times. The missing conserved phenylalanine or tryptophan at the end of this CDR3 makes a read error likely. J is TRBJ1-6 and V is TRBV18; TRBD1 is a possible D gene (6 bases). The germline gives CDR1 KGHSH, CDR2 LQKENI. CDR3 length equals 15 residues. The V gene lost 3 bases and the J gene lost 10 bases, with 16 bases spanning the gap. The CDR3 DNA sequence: TGTGCCAGCTCACCCGCGGTGCAGGGGCAATCACCCCTCCACCTT. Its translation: CASSPAVQGQSPLHL.

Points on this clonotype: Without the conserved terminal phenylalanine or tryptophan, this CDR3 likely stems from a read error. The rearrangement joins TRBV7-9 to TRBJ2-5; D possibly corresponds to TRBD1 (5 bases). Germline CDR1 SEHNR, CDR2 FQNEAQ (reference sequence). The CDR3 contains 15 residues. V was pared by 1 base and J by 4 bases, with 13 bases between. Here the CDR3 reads CASSLEGRVGETQYL. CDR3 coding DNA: TGTGCCAGCAGCTTAGAAGGCAGGGTAGGAGAGACCCAGTACCTC.

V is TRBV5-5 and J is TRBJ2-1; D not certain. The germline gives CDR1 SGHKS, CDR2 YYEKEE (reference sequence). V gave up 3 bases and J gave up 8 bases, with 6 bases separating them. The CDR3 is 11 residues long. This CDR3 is CASSWADEQFF. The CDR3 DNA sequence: TGTGCCAGCAGCTGGGCGGATGAGCAGTTCTTC.

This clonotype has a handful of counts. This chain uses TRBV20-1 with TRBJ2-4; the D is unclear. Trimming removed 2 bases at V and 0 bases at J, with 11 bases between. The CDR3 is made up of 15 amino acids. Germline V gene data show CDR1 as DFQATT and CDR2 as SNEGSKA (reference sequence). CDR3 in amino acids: CSARRAELAKNIQYF. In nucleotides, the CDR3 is TGCAGTGCTAGAAGGGCGGAGTTAGCCAAAAACATTCAGTACTTC.

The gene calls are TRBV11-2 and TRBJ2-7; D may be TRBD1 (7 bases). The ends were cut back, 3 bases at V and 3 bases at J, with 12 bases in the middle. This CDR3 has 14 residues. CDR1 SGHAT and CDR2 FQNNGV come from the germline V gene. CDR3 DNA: TGTGCCAGCAGCTTGCAGGGGGGAATCTACGAGCAGTACTTC. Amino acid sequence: CASSLQGGIYEQYF.